This is a list of T cell receptor beta chains from one sample in a study of blood T cell repertoires in COVID-19. Produced via immunoSEQ multiplex PCR; TCRdb's table is partial and in-frame only. Of 250,000 or so clones listed, about 80% are singletons. Sequenced input: peripheral blood. These receptor sequences come from a man at least 80 years old with acute or convalescent COVID-19. Both conserved end residues are part of each CDR3. A D gene is named only where the DNA matches it firmly. Size tells how often a clone was seen (once, few, many) or the class of an expanded clone, and some rows leave it out.

d_call	v_call	j_call	clone_size	cdr3_nt	cdr3_aa
TRBD1	TRBV5-1	TRBJ2-7	.	TGCGCCAGCAGCTTCGGAACCGGGACAGGGAACTACGAGCAGTACTTC	CASSFGTGTGNYEQYF
TRBD1	TRBV5-1	TRBJ2-4	.	TGCGCCAGCAGCTTACGTCGGGACAGGGGTGCGATAAACATTCAGTACTTC	CASSLRRDRGAINIQYF
.	TRBV27	TRBJ1-1	.	TGTGCCACCCGGACAGCGACCTTTGAAGCTTTCTTT	CATRTATFEAFF
TRBD1	TRBV19	TRBJ2-7	.	TGTGCCTCAACAGGGACAGGGGGCTACGAGCAGTACTTC	CASTGTGGYEQYF
TRBD1	TRBV28	TRBJ1-4	.	TGTGCCAGCAGTTTCGACAGGGGTAATAATGAAAAACTGTTTTTT	CASSFDRGNNEKLFF
TRBD2	TRBV5-1	TRBJ2-3	.	TGCGCCAGCAGCTTTAGCGGGGACCGCACAGATACGCAGTATTTT	CASSFSGDRTDTQYF
.	TRBV6-6	TRBJ2-7	once	TGTGCCAGCAGTTTCAGTGGTTACGAGCAGTACTTC	CASSFSGYEQYF
TRBD2	TRBV7-9	TRBJ2-1	.	TGTGCCAGCAGCTTAGGGGTGGCGGGGGGGTACTACAATGAGCAGTTCTTC	CASSLGVAGGYYNEQFF
TRBD1	TRBV24-1	TRBJ2-1	.	TGTGCCACCAGCGCAGGGGGCATTTACAATGAGCAGTTCTTC	CATSAGGIYNEQFF
TRBD2	TRBV19	TRBJ2-3	.	TGTGCCGTAGCTAGCGGGGGTTTCACAGATACGCAGTATTTT	CAVASGGFTDTQYF
TRBD1	TRBV5-4	TRBJ1-6	.	TGTGCCAGCAGCTTGGACAGGGGTTCTTCACCCCTCCACTTT	CASSLDRGSSPLHF
.	TRBV6-2/TRBV6-3	TRBJ1-5	.	TGTGCCAGCAGCCCTACAGTTTTTACAGGTGGCAATCAGCCCCAGCATTTT	CASSPTVFTGGNQPQHF
.	TRBV30	TRBJ2-3	once	TGTGCCTGGAGTGTACGCGTGGATACGCAGTATTTT	CAWSVRVDTQYF
.	TRBV2	TRBJ2-7	.	TGTGCCAGCAGTTTAACCTACGAGCAGTACTTC	CASSLTYEQYF
.	TRBV29-1	TRBJ1-1	.	TGCAGCGTTGGCCTGGAGACAGGTAAAGCTTTCTTT	CSVGLETGKAFF
.	TRBV5-1	TRBJ1-1	.	TGCGCCAGCAGCTTCATGGAGGTTAACACTGAAGCTTTCTTT	CASSFMEVNTEAFF
.	TRBV3-1/TRBV3-2	TRBJ1-6	.	TGTGCCAGCAGCCAAAACCCTACAGGGTCAGGCTCACCCCTCCACTTT	CASSQNPTGSGSPLHF
TRBD1	TRBV7-2	TRBJ2-7	.	TGTGCCAGCAGCGACAGGGGGGCCGGAAAGCACGAATCCTACGAGCAGTACTTC	CASSDRGAGKHESYEQYF
.	TRBV19	TRBJ2-2	.	TGTGCCAGTAGTCCCTGGACAGCGATCACCGGGGAGCTGTTTTTT	CASSPWTAITGELFF
TRBD1	TRBV2	TRBJ1-5	.	TGTGCCAGCAGGGTGGACAGGAGAAGCAATCAGCCCCAGCATTTT	CASRVDRRSNQPQHF
TRBD1	TRBV19	TRBJ1-1	.	TGTGCCAGTACCGAGGACAGGGGGCGAGCCACTGAAGCTTTCTTT	CASTEDRGRATEAFF
.	TRBV5-4	TRBJ2-7	.	TGTGCCAGCAGAACTCAGGGGAGCTCCTACGAGCAGTACTTC	CASRTQGSSYEQYF
.	TRBV6-5	TRBJ1-1	.	TGTGCCAGCAGAGCAGAAGGGGACACTGAAGCTTTCTTT	CASRAEGDTEAFF
.	TRBV6-6	TRBJ1-3	.	TGTGCCAGCAGTTACGGGACAGGAAACACCATATATTTT	CASSYGTGNTIYF
.	TRBV6-5	TRBJ1-4	.	TGTGCCAGCAGTTATAGGGGAGGAAAACTGTTTTTT	CASSYRGGKLFF
.	TRBV6-5	TRBJ2-7	once	TGTGCCAGCAAAACAGGGGGGGTATTCAACGAGCAGTACTTC	CASKTGGVFNEQYF
TRBD2	TRBV27	TRBJ2-1	.	TGTGCCAGCAGTACCCGACTTAGCGGGAGCTCCTACAATGAGCAGTTCTTC	CASSTRLSGSSYNEQFF
.	TRBV5-4	TRBJ1-2	.	TGTGCCAGCAGCGGGGGCGCTAACTATGGCTACACCTTC	CASSGGANYGYTF
TRBD1	TRBV27	TRBJ1-1	.	TGTGCCAGCAGCCGAATATTGAGACAGGGCTCGAACACTGAAGCTTTCTTT	CASSRILRQGSNTEAFF
TRBD2	TRBV4-2	TRBJ2-7	once	TGTGCCAGCAGCCCGACTAGCGGAGTGGGCGAGCAGTACTTC	CASSPTSGVGEQYF
.	TRBV5-1	TRBJ2-3	once	TGCGCCAGCAGCCACCCCGGGGGTCATAGCACAGATACGCAGTATTTT	CASSHPGGHSTDTQYF